These 2 T cell receptor beta chains were all obtained from the same sample, sequenced in a study of T cells in Graves' hyperthyroidism and ophthalmopathy. Researchers amplified the TCR beta CDR3 regions from RNA transcripts. HTBI primers were used for first-round RT-PCR of the TCR CDR3. TCRdb reprocessed the multiplex PCR reads with MiXCR, giving one entry per CDR3 protein. The sample carries around 620,000 distinct CDR3 sequences, roughly 17% recorded once. The sample consisted of blood. These receptors all stem from a woman in her twenties or thirties with Graves' hyperthyroidism.

The gene calls are TRBV19 and TRBJ1-2, with D possibly being TRBD1 (5 bases). The CDR3 contains 15 residues. The germline gives CDR1 LNHDA, CDR2 SQIVND (reference sequence). Trimming shortened V by 3 bases and J by 8 bases, and 19 bases separated the two germline ends. The CDR3 is CASSIMGQGALGYTF. CDR3 DNA sequence: TGTGCCAGTAGTATCATGGGGCAGGGAGCCCTAGGCTACACCTTC.

The rearrangement joins TRBV2 to TRBJ1-4; the D gene is possibly TRBD1 (5 bases). Germline values: CDR1 SNHLY, CDR2 FYNNEI. Trimming pared 6 bases from V and 10 bases from J, leaving 15 bases between. The CDR3 spans 13 residues. As DNA, the CDR3 is TGTGCCAGCAGAGAGGACGGGGCTGGAAAACTGTTTTTT. It specifies CASREDGAGKLFF.